This T cell receptor beta chain was identified during a study of T cell repertoires in cytomegalovirus infection. V was cut by 5 bases and J by 2 bases, with 18 bases left in between. This CDR3 contains 17 residues. Each CDR3 protein gets one entry after TCRdb re-called the reads with MiXCR. The sample carries roughly 350,000 distinct CDR3 sequences, approximately 35% recorded once. Overall study results and limits: Cumulative frequency (of public TCR beta family members) identified carriers of CMV plus the relevant HLA.

About this clonotype: The antigen is undetermined.

The chain recombines TRBV12-3 or TRBV12-4 with TRBJ2-2; D gene unclear. The source material was cultured PBMCs, sampled from culture after CMV antigen stimulation. This TCR derives from a human donor in good health (CMV status not recorded). Some clones in this sample may be carry-over from other donors' samples. CDR3 protein: CASSADPVRLNTGELFF. DNA of the CDR3: TGTGCCAGCAGTGCGGATCCGGTTCGATTAAACACCGGGGAGCTGTTTTTT.